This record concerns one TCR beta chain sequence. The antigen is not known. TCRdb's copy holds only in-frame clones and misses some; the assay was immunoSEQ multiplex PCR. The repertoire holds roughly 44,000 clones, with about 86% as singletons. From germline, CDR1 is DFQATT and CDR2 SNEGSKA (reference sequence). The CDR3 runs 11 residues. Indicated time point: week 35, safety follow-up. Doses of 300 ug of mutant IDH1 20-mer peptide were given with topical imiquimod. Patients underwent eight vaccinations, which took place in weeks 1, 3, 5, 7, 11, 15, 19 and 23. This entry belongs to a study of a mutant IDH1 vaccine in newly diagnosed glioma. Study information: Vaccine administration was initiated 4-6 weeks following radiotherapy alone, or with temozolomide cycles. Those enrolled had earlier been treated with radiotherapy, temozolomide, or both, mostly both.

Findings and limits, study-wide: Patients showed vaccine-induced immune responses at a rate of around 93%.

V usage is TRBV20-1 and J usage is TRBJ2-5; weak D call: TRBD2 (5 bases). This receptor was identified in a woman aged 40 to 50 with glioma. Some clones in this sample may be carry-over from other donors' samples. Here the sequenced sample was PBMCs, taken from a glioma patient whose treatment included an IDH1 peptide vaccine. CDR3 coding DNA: TGCAGCTTTAGCGATCAGGAGACCCAGTACTTC. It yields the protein CSFSDQETQYF.